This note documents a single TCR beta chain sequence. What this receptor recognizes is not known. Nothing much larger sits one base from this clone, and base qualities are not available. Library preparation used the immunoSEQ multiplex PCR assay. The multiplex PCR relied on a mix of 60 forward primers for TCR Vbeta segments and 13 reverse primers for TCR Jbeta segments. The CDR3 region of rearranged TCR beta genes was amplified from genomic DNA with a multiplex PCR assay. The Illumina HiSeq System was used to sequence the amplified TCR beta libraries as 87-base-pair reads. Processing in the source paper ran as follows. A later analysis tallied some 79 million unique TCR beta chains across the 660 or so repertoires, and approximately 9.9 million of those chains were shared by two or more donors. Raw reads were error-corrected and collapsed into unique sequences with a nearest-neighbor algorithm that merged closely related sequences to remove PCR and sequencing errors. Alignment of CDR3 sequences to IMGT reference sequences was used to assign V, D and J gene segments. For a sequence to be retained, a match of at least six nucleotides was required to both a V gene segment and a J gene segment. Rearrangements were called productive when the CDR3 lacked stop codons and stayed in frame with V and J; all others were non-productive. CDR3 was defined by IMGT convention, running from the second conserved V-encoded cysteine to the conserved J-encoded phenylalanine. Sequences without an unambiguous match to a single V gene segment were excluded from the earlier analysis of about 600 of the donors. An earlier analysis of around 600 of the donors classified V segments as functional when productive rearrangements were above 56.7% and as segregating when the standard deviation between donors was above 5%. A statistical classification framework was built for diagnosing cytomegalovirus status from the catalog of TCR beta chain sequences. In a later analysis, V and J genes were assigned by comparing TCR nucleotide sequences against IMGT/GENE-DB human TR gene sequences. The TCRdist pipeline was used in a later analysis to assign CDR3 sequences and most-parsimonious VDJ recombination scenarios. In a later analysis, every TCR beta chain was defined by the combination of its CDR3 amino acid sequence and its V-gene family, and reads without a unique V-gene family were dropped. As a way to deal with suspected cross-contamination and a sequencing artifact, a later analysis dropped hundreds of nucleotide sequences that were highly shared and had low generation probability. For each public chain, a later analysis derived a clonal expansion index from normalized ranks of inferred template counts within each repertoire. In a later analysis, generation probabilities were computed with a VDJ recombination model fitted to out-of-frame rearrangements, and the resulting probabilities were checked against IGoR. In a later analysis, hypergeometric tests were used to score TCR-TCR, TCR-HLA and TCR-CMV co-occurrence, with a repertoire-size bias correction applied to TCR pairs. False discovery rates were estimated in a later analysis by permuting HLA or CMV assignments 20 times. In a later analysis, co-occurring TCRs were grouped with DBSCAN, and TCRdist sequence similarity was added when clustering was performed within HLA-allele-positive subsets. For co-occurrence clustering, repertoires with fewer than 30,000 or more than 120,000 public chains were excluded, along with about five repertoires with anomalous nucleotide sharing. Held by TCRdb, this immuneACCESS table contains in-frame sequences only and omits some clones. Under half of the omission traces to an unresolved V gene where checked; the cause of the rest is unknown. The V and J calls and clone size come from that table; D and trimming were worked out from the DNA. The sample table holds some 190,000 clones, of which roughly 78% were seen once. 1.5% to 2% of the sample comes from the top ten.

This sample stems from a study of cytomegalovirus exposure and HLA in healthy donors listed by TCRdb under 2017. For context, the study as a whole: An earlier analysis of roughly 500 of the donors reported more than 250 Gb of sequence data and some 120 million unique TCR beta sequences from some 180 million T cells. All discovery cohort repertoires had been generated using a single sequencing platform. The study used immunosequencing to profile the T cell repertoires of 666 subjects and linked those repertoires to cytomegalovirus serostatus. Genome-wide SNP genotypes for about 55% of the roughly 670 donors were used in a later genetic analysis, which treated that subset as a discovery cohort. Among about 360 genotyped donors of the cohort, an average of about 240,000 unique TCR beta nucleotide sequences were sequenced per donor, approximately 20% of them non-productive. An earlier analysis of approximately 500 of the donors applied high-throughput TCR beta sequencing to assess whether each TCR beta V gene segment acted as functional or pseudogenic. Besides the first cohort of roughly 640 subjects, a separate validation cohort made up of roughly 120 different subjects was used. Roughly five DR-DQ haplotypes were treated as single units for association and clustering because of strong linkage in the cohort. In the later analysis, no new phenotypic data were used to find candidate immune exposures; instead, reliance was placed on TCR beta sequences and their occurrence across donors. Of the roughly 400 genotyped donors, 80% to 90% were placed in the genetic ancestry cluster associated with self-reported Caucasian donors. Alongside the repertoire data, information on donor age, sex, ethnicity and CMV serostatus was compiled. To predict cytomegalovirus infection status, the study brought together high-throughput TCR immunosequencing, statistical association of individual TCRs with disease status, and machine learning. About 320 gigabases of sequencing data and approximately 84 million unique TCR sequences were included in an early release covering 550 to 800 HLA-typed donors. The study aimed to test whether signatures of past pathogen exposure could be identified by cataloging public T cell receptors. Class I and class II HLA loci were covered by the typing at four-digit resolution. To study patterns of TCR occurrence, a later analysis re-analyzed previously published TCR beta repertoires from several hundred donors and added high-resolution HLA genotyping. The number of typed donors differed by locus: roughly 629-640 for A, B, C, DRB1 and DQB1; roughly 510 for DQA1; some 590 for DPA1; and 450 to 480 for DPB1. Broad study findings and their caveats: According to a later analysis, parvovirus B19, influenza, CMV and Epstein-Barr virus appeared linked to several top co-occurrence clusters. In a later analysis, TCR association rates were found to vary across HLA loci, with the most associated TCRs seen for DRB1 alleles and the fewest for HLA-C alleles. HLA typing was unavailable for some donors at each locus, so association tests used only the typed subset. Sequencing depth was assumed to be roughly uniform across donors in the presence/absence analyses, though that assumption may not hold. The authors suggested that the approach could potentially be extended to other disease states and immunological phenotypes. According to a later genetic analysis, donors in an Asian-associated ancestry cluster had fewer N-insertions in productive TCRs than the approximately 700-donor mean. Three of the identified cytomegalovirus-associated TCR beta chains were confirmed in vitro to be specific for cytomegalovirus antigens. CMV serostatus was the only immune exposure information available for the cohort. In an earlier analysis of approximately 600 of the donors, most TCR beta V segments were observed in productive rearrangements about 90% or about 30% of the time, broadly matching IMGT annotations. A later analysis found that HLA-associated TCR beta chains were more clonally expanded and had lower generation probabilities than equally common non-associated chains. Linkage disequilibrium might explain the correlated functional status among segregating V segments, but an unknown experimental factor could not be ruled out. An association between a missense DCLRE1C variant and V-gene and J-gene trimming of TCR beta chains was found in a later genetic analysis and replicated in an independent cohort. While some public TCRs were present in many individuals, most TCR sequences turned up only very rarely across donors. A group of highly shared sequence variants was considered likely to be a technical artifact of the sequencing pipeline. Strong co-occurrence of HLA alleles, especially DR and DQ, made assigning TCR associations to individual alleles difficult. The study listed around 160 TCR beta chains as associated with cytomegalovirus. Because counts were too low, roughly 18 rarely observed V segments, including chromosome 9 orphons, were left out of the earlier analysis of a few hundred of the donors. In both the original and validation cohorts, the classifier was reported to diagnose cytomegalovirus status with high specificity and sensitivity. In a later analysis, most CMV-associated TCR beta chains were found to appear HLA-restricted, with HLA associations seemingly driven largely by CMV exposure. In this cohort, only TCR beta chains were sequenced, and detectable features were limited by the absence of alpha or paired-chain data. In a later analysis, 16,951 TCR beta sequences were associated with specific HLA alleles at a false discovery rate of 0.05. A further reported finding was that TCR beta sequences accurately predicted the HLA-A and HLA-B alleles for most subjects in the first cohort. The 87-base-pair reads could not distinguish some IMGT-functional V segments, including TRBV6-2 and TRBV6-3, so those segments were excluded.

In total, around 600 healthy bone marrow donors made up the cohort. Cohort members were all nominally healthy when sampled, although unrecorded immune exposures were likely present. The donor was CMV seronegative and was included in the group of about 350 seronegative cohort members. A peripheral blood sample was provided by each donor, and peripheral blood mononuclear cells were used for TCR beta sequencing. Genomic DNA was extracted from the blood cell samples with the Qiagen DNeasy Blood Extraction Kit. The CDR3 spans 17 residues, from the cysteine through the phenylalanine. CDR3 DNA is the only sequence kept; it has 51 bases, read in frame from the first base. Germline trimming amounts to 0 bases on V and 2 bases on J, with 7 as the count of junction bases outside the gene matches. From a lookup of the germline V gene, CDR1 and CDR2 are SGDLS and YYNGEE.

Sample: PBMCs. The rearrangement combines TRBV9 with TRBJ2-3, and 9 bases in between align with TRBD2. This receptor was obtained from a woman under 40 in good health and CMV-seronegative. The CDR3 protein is CASSVVGGGDPTDTQYF. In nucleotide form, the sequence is TGTGCCAGCAGCGTAGTTGGCGGGGGGGATCCCACAGATACGCAGTATTTT.